This T cell receptor beta chain was captured by sequencing in a study of shared T cell receptors in the human thymus. TCRdb's copy holds only in-frame clones and misses some; the assay was immunoSEQ multiplex PCR. The sample consists of over 65,000 clones, 90% to 95% of them appearing once. This clonotype was sampled from a human donor. Source material: thymocytes.

CDR3 in DNA: TGCGCCAGCAGCCGTGCCAGGGTACGGCTGAGAGGTGAGCAGTTCTTC. Its translation is CASSRARVRLRGEQFF. The genes are TRBV5-1 and TRBJ2-1; possible D gene TRBD1, 5 bases. V was trimmed by 4 bases and J by 9 bases, leaving 23 bases between them. The germline gives CDR1 SGHRS, CDR2 YFSETQ. The CDR3 contains 16 residues. Supplemented by reference TRBV5-1 and TRBJ2-1, the full variable domain reads KAGVTQTPRYLIKTRGQQVTLSCSPISGHRSVSWYQQTPGQGLQFLFEYFSETQRNKGNFPGRFSGRQFSNSRSEMNVSTLELGDSALYLCASSRARVRLRGEQFFGPGTRLTVL.